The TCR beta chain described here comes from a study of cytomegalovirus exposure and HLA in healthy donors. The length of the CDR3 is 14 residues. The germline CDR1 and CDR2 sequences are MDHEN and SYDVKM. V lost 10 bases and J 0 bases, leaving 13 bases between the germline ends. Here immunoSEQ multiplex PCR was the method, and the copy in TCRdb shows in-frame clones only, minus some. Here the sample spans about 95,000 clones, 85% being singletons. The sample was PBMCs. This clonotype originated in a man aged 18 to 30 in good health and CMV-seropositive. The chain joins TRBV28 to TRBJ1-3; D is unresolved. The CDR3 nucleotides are TGTGCCACCTGGAGACCGAGCTCTGGAAACACCATATATTTT. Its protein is CATWRPSSGNTIYF.